The 4 T cell receptor beta chains presented below share a single source sample, sequenced in a study of chemoradiotherapy in HPV16-positive cancers. Using immunoSEQ multiplex PCR, the repertoire was profiled, and TCRdb retains in-frame clones only, with some absent. The sample holds about 1,900 clones, approximately 73% seen once. Sample: tumor tissue, taken from a patient who underwent chemoradiotherapy. These TCRs come from a human donor with HPV-associated anogenital cancer.

The J gene is TRBJ2-2, the V gene TRBV6-6; D possibly corresponds to TRBD1 (6 bases). Per the germline V gene, CDR1 is MNHNY and CDR2 is SVGAGI (reference sequence). V was trimmed by 6 bases and J by 5 bases, leaving 10 bases between them. This CDR3 has 13 amino acids. The CDR3 region has the DNA TGTGCCAGCAGAAATCAGGGGACCGGGGAGCTGTTTTTT. This codes for CASRNQGTGELFF.

The gene calls are TRBV28 and TRBJ2-1, with 9 bases fitting TRBD1. From germline, CDR1 is MDHEN and CDR2 SYDVKM. J gave up 5 bases and V 5 bases, and 4 bases lay outside the gene matches. The CDR3 runs 14 residues. CDR3 in amino acids: CASSPRDRDNEQFF. In DNA form, the CDR3 reads TGTGCCAGCAGTCCCCGGGACAGGGACAATGAGCAGTTCTTC.

This clone occurred a few times. This chain joins TRBV4-2 and TRBJ2-7, with TRBD1 identical over 10 bases. After removal of 0 bases from V and 5 bases from J, the junction contained 4 bases not matched to a gene. CDR1 and CDR2 (germline): LGHNA, YNFKEQ. The CDR3 length is 15 residues. The CDR3 loop is CASSQDGTGVNEQYF. CDR3 nucleotides: TGTGCCAGCAGCCAAGATGGGACAGGGGTCAACGAGCAGTACTTC.

In its sample, this clone was seen once. V is TRBV28 and J is TRBJ1-5; D unclear. V lost 6 bases and J 7 bases, leaving 10 bases between the germline ends. Germline V lookup: CDR1 MDHEN, CDR2 SYDVKM. The CDR3 has 12 amino acids. In nucleotides, the CDR3 is TGTGCCAGCAGCTTGGATAAACAGCCCCAGCATTTT. Protein: CASSLDKQPQHF. Full variable domain (missing parts from reference TRBV28 and TRBJ1-5): DVKVTQSSRYLVKRTGEKVFLECVQDMDHENMFWYRQDPGLGLRLIYFSYDVKMKEKGDIPEGYSVSREKKERFSLILESASTNQTSMYLCASSLDKQPQHFGDGTRLSIL.